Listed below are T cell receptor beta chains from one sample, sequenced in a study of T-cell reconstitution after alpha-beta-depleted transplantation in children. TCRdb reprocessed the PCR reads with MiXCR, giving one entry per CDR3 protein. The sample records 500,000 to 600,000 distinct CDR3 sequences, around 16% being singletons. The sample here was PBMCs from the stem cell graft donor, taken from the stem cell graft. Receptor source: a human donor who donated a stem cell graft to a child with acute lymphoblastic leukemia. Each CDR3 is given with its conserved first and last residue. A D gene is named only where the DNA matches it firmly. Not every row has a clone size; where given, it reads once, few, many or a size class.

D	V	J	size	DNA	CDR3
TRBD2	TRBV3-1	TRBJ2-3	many	TGTGCCAGCAGCCAACCGAGCGGGAGGGGTAGCACAGATACGCAGTATTTT	CASSQPSGRGSTDTQYF
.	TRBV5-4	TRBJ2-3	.	TGTGCCAGCAGCTTGACGGTCGCAGATACGCAGTATTTT	CASSLTVADTQYF
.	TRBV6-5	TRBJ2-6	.	TGTGCCAGCAGTTACTCGAGGAGCTCTGGGGCCAACGTCCTGACTTTC	CASSYSRSSGANVLTF
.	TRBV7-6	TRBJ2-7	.	TGTGCCAGCAGCCAAGACTCCTACTCCTACGAGCAGTACTTC	CASSQDSYSYEQYF
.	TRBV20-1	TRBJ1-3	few	TGCAGTGCTAGAATCCCTAATCACTCTGGAAACACCATATATTTT	CSARIPNHSGNTIYF
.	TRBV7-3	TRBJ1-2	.	TGTGCCAGCAGCCTCCTCGGACTAGGGGATGGCTACACCTTC	CASSLLGLGDGYTF
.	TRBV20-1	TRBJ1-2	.	TGCAGTGCTAGAGTGGGTAACAGCTCAAACTATGGCTACACCTTC	CSARVGNSSNYGYTF
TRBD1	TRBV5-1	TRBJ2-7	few	TGCGCCAGCAGCTTGCGGGACAGGGGGAGGGACGAGCAGTACTTC	CASSLRDRGRDEQYF
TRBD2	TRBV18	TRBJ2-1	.	TGTGCCAGCTCTCCTGCGGGGCTAGCGGCTAGCAATGAGCAGTTCTTC	CASSPAGLAASNEQFF
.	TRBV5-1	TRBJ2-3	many	TGCGCCAGCAGCTTGGGATTTCTTACTAGCAACACAGATACGCAGTATTTT	CASSLGFLTSNTDTQYF
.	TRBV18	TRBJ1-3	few	TGTGCCAGCTCACCCGGAAACCTGCAGGGGTCTGGAAACACCATATATTTT	CASSPGNLQGSGNTIYF
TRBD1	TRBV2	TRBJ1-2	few	TGTGCCAGCAGCGGGACAGTCACCTATGGCTACACCTTC	CASSGTVTYGYTF
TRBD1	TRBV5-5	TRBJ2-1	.	TGTGCCAGCAGCCCGGACAGGGGCGGCTCCTACAATGAGCGGTTCTTC	CASSPDRGGSYNERFF
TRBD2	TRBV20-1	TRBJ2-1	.	TGCAGTGCTTTCCCGGGACTAGCGGGAGGGGGGGAGCAGTTCTTC	CSAFPGLAGGGEQFF
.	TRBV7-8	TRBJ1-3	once	TGTGCCAGCGGGTTGTGGGGCGGGGACACCATATATTTT	CASGLWGGDTIYF
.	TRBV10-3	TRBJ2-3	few	TGTGCCATCAGTGTTAGTGGGAGGAGCACAGATACGCAGTATTTT	CAISVSGRSTDTQYF
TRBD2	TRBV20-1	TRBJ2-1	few	TGCAGTGCTCCCCTACTAGCGGGAGGGGGGGAGCAGTTCTTC	CSAPLLAGGGEQFF
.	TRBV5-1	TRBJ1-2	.	TGCGCCAGCAGCTTCCAGGGGCAAACGAGTGGCTACACCTTC	CASSFQGQTSGYTF
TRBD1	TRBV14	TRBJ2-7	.	TGTGCCAGCAGCCAGATACAAATCAAACGGGACAGGGAAGACGAGCAGTACTTC	CASSQIQIKRDREDEQYF
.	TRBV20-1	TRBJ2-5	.	TGCAGTGCTAGAGATCCTTTAAGTGGGACTTCGTACCAAGAGACCCAGTACTTC	CSARDPLSGTSYQETQYF
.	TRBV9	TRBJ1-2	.	TGTGCCAGCAGCGTAGAGATTGGGGCTTTGGGGGGCTACACCTTC	CASSVEIGALGGYTF
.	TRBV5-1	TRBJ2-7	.	TGCGCCAGCAGCTTCCAGGACCCCTCCTACGAGCAGTACTTC	CASSFQDPSYEQYF
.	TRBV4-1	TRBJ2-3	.	TGCGCCAGCAGCCAAGTCATGGCTAGCACAGATACGCAGTATTTT	CASSQVMASTDTQYF
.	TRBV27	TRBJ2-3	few	TGTGCCAGCAGTTTACGTGGGCTCCCGACAGATACGCAGTATTTT	CASSLRGLPTDTQYF
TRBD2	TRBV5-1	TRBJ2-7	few	TGCGCCAGCAGCCCGGCGGGGGTTCACGAGCAGTACTTC	CASSPAGVHEQYF
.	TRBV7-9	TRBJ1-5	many	TGTGCCAGCAGCGTGCGGAATCAGCCCCAGCATTTT	CASSVRNQPQHF